This T cell receptor beta chain was documented in a study of T cell repertoires in cytomegalovirus infection. Overall study context: HLA-B-restricted CMV epitopes that are well studied were used alongside recently identified HLA-C-restricted ones. Public TCR beta signatures were indicative of both CMV infection and a matching HLA type. Broader study findings: There were HLA-C-restricted CMV-specific TCR beta clonotypes dominating the ex vivo response. Summed frequency of public TCR beta families distinguished CMV carriers with the relevant HLA.

A single record per CDR3 protein comes from TCRdb applying MiXCR to the reads. Here the sample spans fewer than 150,000 distinct CDR3 sequences, 30% being singletons. In its sample, this clonotype was seen a few times. Its antigen is not known. Unmatched junction bases numbered 6, after V lost 3 bases and J lost 2 bases. This CDR3 spans 15 amino acids. Per germline, CDR1 LGHDT and CDR2 YNNKEL (reference sequence). Here the sequenced sample was CD8+ T cells from cultured PBMCs, taken from culture after CMV antigen stimulation. The receptor was isolated from a human donor in good health (CMV status not recorded). Some clones in this sample may be carry-over from other donors' samples. The chain joins TRBV3-1 to TRBJ2-5; 7 nucleotides agree with TRBD1. The CDR3 coding sequence is TGTGCCAGCAGCCACGGACAGGTGATACAAGAGACCCAGTACTTC. Its translation is CASSHGQVIQETQYF.